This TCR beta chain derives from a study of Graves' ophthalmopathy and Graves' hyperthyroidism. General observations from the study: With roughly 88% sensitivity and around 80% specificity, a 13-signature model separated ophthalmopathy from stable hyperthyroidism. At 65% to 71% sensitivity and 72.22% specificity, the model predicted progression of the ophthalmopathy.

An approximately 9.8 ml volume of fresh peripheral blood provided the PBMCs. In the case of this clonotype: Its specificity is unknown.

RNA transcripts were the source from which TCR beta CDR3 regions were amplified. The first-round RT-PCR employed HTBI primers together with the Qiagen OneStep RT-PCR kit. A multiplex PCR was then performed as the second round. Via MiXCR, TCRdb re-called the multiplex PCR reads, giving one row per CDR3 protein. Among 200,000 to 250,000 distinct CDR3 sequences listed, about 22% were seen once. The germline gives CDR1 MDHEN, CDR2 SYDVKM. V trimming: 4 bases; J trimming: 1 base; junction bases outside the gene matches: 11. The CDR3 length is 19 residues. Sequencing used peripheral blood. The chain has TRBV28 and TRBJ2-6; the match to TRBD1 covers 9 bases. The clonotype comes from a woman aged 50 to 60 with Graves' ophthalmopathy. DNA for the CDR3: TGTGCCAGCAGTTACCCACAGGGGGCAACATTATCTGGGGCCAACGTCCTGACTTTC. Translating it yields CASSYPQGATLSGANVLTF.